This TCR beta chain was observed in a study of neoadjuvant anti-PD-1 for oral cavity cancer. Across the study: Patients without progression received a fourth nivolumab dose around day 43, then surgical resection on days 50-56.

This CDR3 comprises 13 residues. Study-level points and caveats: Higher pretreatment Treg/Th17 ratios tracked higher pretreatment blood clonality. With a few patients per group, TCR findings need larger cohorts.

Data came from immunoSEQ multiplex PCR; TCRdb stores just in-frame clones and leaves some out. The table records about 15,000 clones, under 65% of them present only once. This clone has only one observation. No antigen is known for it. This clonotype originated in a person between 40 and 80 years old with oral cavity squamous cell carcinoma. The V and J genes are TRBV21-1 and TRBJ1-6; TRBD1, the table's D call, lacks a check against the DNA. TRBV21-1 is labeled a pseudogene. The sequenced sample was PBMCs, obtained before nivolumab (anti-PD-1) treatment. In DNA, the CDR3 is TGTGCCAGCAGCAAATGGGCGATGGCACCCCTCCACTTT. It codes for CASSKWAMAPLHF.